Included here is one T cell receptor (beta chain) sequence, with context. This sample was included in a study of cytomegalovirus exposure and HLA in healthy donors. PCR involved 60 Vbeta and 13 Jbeta primers. Sequencing was performed with immunoSEQ multiplex PCR; in TCRdb, only in-frame clones are kept and a portion is missing. The sample records roughly 170,000 clones, about four fifths being singletons. Trimming took 0 bases from V and 6 from J, leaving 15 bases between them. Germline V CDR1 and CDR2: LNHDA, SQIVND (reference sequence). The CDR3 loop spans 15 amino acids. This sequence joins TRBV19 and TRBJ2-7; a weak D match, TRBD2 (6 bases). The clonotype comes from a man aged 18 to 35 in good health and CMV-seronegative. What was sequenced was PBMCs. CDR3 region: CASSIEVGREAEQYF. The CDR3 DNA sequence: TGTGCCAGTAGTATAGAAGTTGGCAGGGAGGCCGAGCAGTACTTC.